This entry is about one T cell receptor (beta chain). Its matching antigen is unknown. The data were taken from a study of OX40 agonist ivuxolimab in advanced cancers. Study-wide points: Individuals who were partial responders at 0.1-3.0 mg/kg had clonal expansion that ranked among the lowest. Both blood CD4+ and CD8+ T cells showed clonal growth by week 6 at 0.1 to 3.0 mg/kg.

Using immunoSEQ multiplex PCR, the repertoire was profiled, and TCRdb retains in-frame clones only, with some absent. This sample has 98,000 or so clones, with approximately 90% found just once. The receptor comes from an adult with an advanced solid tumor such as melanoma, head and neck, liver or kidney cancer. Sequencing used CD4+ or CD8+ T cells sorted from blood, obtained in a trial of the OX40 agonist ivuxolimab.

CDR3 sequence: CASTNPFTRAVGSEAFF. As DNA, the CDR3 is TGTGCCAGCACCAACCCCTTCACGAGGGCCGTAGGTTCTGAAGCTTTCTTT. The chain employs TRBV28 and TRBJ1-1; D remains ambiguous. Per germline, CDR1 MDHEN and CDR2 SYDVKM. The V gene lost 7 bases and the J gene lost 6 bases, with 27 bases spanning the gap. This CDR3 has 17 residues.